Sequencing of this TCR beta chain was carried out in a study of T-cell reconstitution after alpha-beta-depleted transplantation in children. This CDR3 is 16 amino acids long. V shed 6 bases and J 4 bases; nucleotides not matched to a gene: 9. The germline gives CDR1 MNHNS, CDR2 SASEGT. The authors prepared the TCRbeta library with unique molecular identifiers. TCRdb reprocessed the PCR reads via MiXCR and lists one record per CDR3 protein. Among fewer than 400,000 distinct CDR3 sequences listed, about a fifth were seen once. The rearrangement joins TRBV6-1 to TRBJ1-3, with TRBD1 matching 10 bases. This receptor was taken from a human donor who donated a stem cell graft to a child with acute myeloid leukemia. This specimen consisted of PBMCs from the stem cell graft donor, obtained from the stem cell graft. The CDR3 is CASRASGTGAGNTIYF. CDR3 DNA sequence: TGTGCCAGCAGAGCCTCCGGGACAGGGGCAGGAAACACCATATATTTT.